The present T cell receptor beta chain was sequenced within a study of T cells in Graves' hyperthyroidism and ophthalmopathy. General study points: Most thyroid clonotypes that were expanded above 0.001 also turned up in blood. Ophthalmopathy was told apart from stable hyperthyroidism by a 13 V-J model.

In germline, CDR1 is DFQATT, CDR2 SNEGSKA (reference sequence). The ends lost 3 bases at V and 8 bases at J; junction bases unmatched: 13. This CDR3 contains 15 residues. Amplification yielded TCR beta CDR3 regions, with RNA transcripts as the source. The HTBI primer set drove a first-round RT-PCR of the TCR CDR3. TCRdb independently ran MiXCR on the multiplex PCR reads; one entry per CDR3 protein. This table has roughly 510,000 distinct CDR3 sequences, about 46% appearing once. Comment on this clonotype: Its antigen is still unknown.

The chain carries TRBV20-1 and TRBJ1-2; 9 bases fit TRBD1. The sample consisted of peripheral blood or thyroid tissue (not recorded which). The clonotype comes from an adult woman with Graves' disease, either hyperthyroidism or ophthalmopathy (not recorded which). Here the CDR3 DNA reads TGCAGTGCTAGGGGGGACAGGGCAAGCTCTATCGGCTACACCTTC. Its protein is CSARGDRASSIGYTF.